This T cell receptor beta chain was documented in a study of shared T cell receptors in the human thymus (dated by TCRdb to the early 2020s). About the full investigation: The study examined how the human thymus generates shared, self-reactive T-cell receptor alpha chains.

The CDR3 spans 16 residues, from the cysteine through the phenylalanine. Just the 48-base CDR3 DNA is kept, in frame starting at base 1. The germline V gene (reference sequence) yields SEHNR for CDR1 and FQNEAQ for CDR2. From V the trimming removes 0 bases and from J it removes 2 bases, while the gene matches leave 1 base of the junction unaccounted for. Details on this clone: Its antigen remains undetermined. One base away there is no much larger clone; base qualities are not given.

The library was made by the immunoSEQ multiplex PCR assay. TCRdb carries this immuneACCESS record with in-frame sequences only. Its versions omit some clonotypes, under half of them owing to an unresolved V gene in the studies checked, with the rest unexplained. The sample table shows about 540,000 clones, and about 80% are seen once. The top ten constitute roughly 0.013% of the sample. These data also formed part of another study, on human thymus T cells. Per the second study: Donors were immunologically healthy infants undergoing open corrective cardiac surgery for congenital heart defects in Finland. Thymus tissue was collected as surgical resects that were removed during corrective cardiac surgery. Biased V and J gene segment usage appeared to be present in both thymic and peripheral blood repertoires. According to the related research, thymic TCR repertoires were highly overlapping among unrelated individuals. The study used roughly 8 infant thymus samples plus four related peripheral blood samples to characterize TCR alpha and beta repertoires. Donor ages ranged from roughly 6 to 250 days, and the cohort comprised about six male and two female infants. Thymocytes were mechanically released from the tissue and were stored as pellets of 10-30 million cells at -70 degrees C. A QIAsymphony instrument was used to extract genomic DNA from frozen cell pellets. Using the immunoSEQ multiplex PCR assay, the TCRB and TCRAD loci were amplified from a standardized quantity of quality-controlled genomic DNA. The amplicons covered the V(D)J region and were long enough to include the CDR3 and to identify the V and J genes. The commercial immunoSEQ service was used to sequence amplicons on an Illumina platform. Primer bias and sequencing errors were corrected as previously described, and TCRAD and TCRB were defined on the basis of the IMGT database. immunoSEQ Analyzer 3.0 and VDJTools were used for repertoire analysis, which covered basic statistics, V/J segment usage, diversity estimates, rarefaction and pairwise overlap. Diversity was estimated with Chao1, ChaoE, Efron-Thisted, Shannon and inverse Simpson indices, and also on datasets down-sampled to the smallest sample. Repertoire overlap was assessed by strict matching of CDR3 nucleotide sequence, V gene and J gene, and clustering was done by Jaccard-based multidimensional scaling. On average, thymus samples gave about 750,000 unique TCRB clonotypes, whereas blood samples gave roughly 84,000.

This receptor was obtained from a boy younger than two with a congenital heart defect. Donor details come from another sample of the same person, matched by shared clones. The material sequenced was thymocytes. The rearranged segments are TRBV7-9 and TRBJ2-4; TRBD1 fits 10 bases in the junction. The nucleotides read TGTGCCAGCAGCTTAGCGGGACAGGGGACCAAAAACATTCAGTACTTC. It specifies CASSLAGQGTKNIQYF.